Listed below are T cell receptor beta chains from one sample, sequenced in a study of cytomegalovirus exposure and HLA in healthy donors. Here immunoSEQ multiplex PCR was the method, and the copy in TCRdb shows in-frame clones only, minus some. The top ten clones hold around 3% of a sample with 150,000 to 200,000 clones, more than 75% of them seen once. The source material was PBMCs. The source is a man aged 18 to 30 in good health and CMV-seronegative. CDR3s include the opening cysteine and the closing phenylalanine or tryptophan. Each record gives: D gene, clone size, J gene, V gene, CDR3 protein, CDR3 DNA. D genes are given only for firm matches. Only part of the rows carry a size: once, few, many, or a class if the clone is expanded.

>-|-|TRBJ1-5|TRBV2
CASSTQAQSNQPQHF
TGTGCCAGCAGTACACAGGCTCAGAGCAATCAGCCCCAGCATTTT
>TRBD1|-|TRBJ2-3|TRBV27
CASSQGQGGTDTQYF
TGTGCCAGCAGCCAGGGACAGGGCGGGACAGATACGCAGTATTTT
>TRBD1|few|TRBJ1-5|TRBV5-6
CASSIQGLDQPQHF
TGTGCCAGCAGCATACAGGGGTTGGATCAGCCCCAGCATTTT
>-|-|TRBJ1-2|TRBV4-1
CASSQPDRSYGYTF
TGCGCCAGCAGCCAACCCGACAGATCCTATGGCTACACCTTC
>-|-|TRBJ1-2|TRBV11-2
CASRRFRTETGYTF
TGTGCCAGCAGAAGATTCCGGACAGAGACCGGCTACACCTTC
>-|-|TRBJ2-1|TRBV5-1
CASSLGRLNEQFF
TGCGCCAGCAGCTTAGGCAGACTCAATGAGCAGTTCTTC
>-|-|TRBJ1-2|TRBV19
CASSIPGEGDYGYTF
TGTGCCAGTAGTATACCCGGAGAGGGGGACTATGGCTACACCTTC
>-|-|TRBJ2-7|TRBV28
CASSSPQYEQYF
TGTGCCAGCAGTTCCCCCCAATACGAGCAGTACTTC
>TRBD1|-|TRBJ1-1|TRBV18
CASSPDRGEAFF
TGTGCCAGCTCACCGGACAGGGGAGAAGCTTTCTTT
>-|few|TRBJ1-2|TRBV13
CASSPLTGAYGYTF
TGTGCCAGCAGCCCCTTGACGGGTGCCTATGGCTACACCTTC